This T cell receptor beta chain was observed in a study of T-cell memory formation after mild COVID-19. TCRdb used MiXCR to reprocess the 5' RACE reads, holding one entry per CDR3 protein. The sample lists around 34,000 distinct CDR3 sequences; approximately 8.3% were seen once. The CDR3 extends over 14 amino acids. CDR1 and CDR2 from the germline V gene are ENHRY and SYGVKD. V lost 7 bases to trimming and J lost 7 bases, with 16 bases between them. This clonotype showed up just a few times. Sequencing input: PBMCs or a T cell subset sorted from them (not recorded which). The chain uses TRBV10-3 and TRBJ1-4; D is ambiguous. This TCR was recovered from a man younger than 35 who had mild COVID-19 (a few samples of this study predate the infection). Cell type and time point are not known. CDR3 in DNA: TGTGCCATCACCCAGCCTGTGGAGGGTGAAAAACTGTTTTTT. It codes for CAITQPVEGEKLFF.